This T cell receptor (beta chain) was obtained from a study of T-cell memory formation after mild COVID-19. Note on this clonotype: Its specificity is not known.

5'RACE primed at constant segments yielded TCR alpha and TCR beta cDNA libraries bearing sample barcodes and UMIs. Each CDR3 protein is one row after TCRdb ran MiXCR on the 5' RACE reads. The sample gives 470,000 or so distinct CDR3 sequences, 18% of which show up once; 10% to 15% is in the top ten. Study results and caveats: The main location of contracting CD4+ clones was CM and EM, and that of contracting CD8+ clones was EMRA. Balance between CD4 and CD8 was seen in clones contracting day 15 to 85, and a CD4+ lean was seen in later expanders.

The clonotype comes from an adult woman who had mild COVID-19 (a few samples of this study predate the infection). Cell type and time point are not known. Source material: PBMCs or a T cell subset sorted from them (not recorded which).

The CDR3 loop reads CASRPSGGATGELFF. DNA of the CDR3: TGTGCCAGCAGGCCTAGCGGGGGGGCTACCGGGGAGCTGTTTTTT. The rearrangement uses TRBV6-5 and TRBJ2-2; 12 positions match TRBD2. The CDR3 has 15 residues. V was clipped by 6 bases and J by 5 bases; unmatched bases: 4. Germline loops: CDR1 MNHEY, CDR2 SVGAGI.